A selection of T cell receptor beta chains follows, all from one sample in a study of cytomegalovirus exposure and HLA in healthy donors. The method was immunoSEQ multiplex PCR; TCRdb's version includes in-frame clones alone and lacks a portion of them. Of 150,000 to 200,000 clones in the sample, approximately 83% are singletons; the top ten hold roughly 10%. The source material was PBMCs. Receptors originate from a man aged 18 to 35 in good health and CMV-seropositive. Each CDR3 is given with its conserved first and last residue. Fields, in order: V gene, J gene, clone size, D gene, CDR3 DNA, CDR3 protein. D genes are given only for firm matches. The size of a clone is reported for some rows only, either as once, few or many, or as a class for expanded clones.

>TRBV5-1|TRBJ1-4|.|TRBD1
TGCGCCAGCAGCCCCGAGGGACGGACAGGGGATGAAAAACTGTTTTTT
CASSPEGRTGDEKLFF
>TRBV10-3|TRBJ2-2|few|TRBD1
TGTGCCATCAGTGAGGGGACAGAGCACACCGGGGAGCTGTTTTTT
CAISEGTEHTGELFF
>TRBV7-9|TRBJ2-5|.|.
TGTGCCAGCAGCCCTGGCTGGGTAAGGCAGGGAGGCGAAGAGACCCAGTACTTC
CASSPGWVRQGGEETQYF
>TRBV2|TRBJ2-1|.|TRBD2
TGTGCCAGCAGTGTTCTAGCGGGGGGGTCTGATTTTTATGAGCAGTTCTTC
CASSVLAGGSDFYEQFF
>TRBV18|TRBJ1-2|.|.
TGTGCCAGCTCCTTAAAGGGAGACATCAACTATGGCTACACCTTC
CASSLKGDINYGYTF
>TRBV28|TRBJ1-2|.|.
TGTGCCAGCAGCCCTGACATGAACTATGGCTACACCTTC
CASSPDMNYGYTF
>TRBV6-1|TRBJ1-1|.|TRBD1
TGTGCCCCCTATCCGGGACAGGGGATGAACACTGAAGCTTTCTTT
CAPYPGQGMNTEAFF
>TRBV2|TRBJ2-5|.|.
TGTGCCAGCTCAGACGGGGTTCAAGAGACCCAGTACTTC
CASSDGVQETQYF
>TRBV18|TRBJ2-1|.|.
TGTGCCAGCTCAGGCCCAAATTACAATGAGCAGTTCTTC
CASSGPNYNEQFF
>TRBV4-3|TRBJ1-2|few|.
TGCGCCAGCAGCCAGGACAGCCTTAACTATGGCTACACCTTC
CASSQDSLNYGYTF
>TRBV5-4|TRBJ2-5|.|TRBD1
TGTGCCAGCAGCACAACAGGGGTGCAGGAGACCCAGTACTTC
CASSTTGVQETQYF
>TRBV10-3|TRBJ1-2|once|TRBD1
TGTGCCATCAGTGACCGGGACAGGGGATGGGTAGGCTACACCTTC
CAISDRDRGWVGYTF
>TRBV30|TRBJ1-3|few|.
TGTGCCTGGAGTGCAGGGGTTGGCACTGGAAACACCATATATTTT
CAWSAGVGTGNTIYF
>TRBV7-9|TRBJ1-4|.|.
TGTGCCAGCAGCTTAAGGCAGGGGAATGAAAAACTGTTTTTT
CASSLRQGNEKLFF
>TRBV28|TRBJ1-4|once|.
TGTGCCAGCAGCCGACGTGTAGGGAGGGAGGGTGGGTTGGTTTTT
CASSRRVGREGGLVF